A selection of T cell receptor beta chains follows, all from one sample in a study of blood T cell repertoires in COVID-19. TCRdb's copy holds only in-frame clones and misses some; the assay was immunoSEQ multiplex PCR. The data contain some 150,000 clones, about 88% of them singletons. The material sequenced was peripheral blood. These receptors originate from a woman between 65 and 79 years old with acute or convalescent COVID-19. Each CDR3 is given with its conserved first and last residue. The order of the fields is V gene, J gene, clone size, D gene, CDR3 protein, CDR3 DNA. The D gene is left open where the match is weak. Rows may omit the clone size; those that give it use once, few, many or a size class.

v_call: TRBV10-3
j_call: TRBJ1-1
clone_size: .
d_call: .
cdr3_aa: CAISRQRQPNTEAFF
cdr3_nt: TGTGCCATCAGCCGACAACGACAGCCGAACACTGAAGCTTTCTTT

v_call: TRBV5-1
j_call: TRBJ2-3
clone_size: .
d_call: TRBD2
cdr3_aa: CASSLELRGASDTQYF
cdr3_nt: TGCGCCAGCAGCTTGGAATTGCGGGGGGCCTCGGATACGCAGTATTTT

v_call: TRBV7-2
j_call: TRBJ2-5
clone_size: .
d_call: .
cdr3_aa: CASSLKWGASQETQYF
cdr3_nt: TGTGCCAGCAGCTTAAAGTGGGGAGCTTCTCAAGAGACCCAGTACTTC

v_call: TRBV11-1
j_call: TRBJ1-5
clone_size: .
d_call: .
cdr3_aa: CASSLSQGINQPQHF
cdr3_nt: TGTGCCAGCAGCTTAAGTCAGGGAATCAATCAGCCCCAGCATTTT

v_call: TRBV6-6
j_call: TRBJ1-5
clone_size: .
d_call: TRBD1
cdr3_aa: CASSYSTGGEQPQHF
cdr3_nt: TGTGCCAGCAGTTACTCGACAGGGGGGGAGCAGCCCCAGCATTTT

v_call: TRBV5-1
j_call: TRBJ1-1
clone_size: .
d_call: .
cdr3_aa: CASSLREGTEAFF
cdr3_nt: TGCGCCAGCAGCTTGCGGGAGGGGACTGAAGCTTTCTTT

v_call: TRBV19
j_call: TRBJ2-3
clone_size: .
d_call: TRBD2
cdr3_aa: CASSIDSLLAGVTDTQYF
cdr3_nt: TGTGCCAGTAGTATAGATTCCCTACTAGCGGGGGTCACAGATACGCAGTATTTT

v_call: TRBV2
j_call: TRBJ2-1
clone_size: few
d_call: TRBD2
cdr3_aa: CASKKTSGGNNEQFF
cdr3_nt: TGTGCCAGCAAGAAGACTAGCGGGGGGAACAATGAGCAGTTCTTC

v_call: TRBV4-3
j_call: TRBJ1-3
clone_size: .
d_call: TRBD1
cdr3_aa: CASSQGTGDSGNTIYF
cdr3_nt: TGCGCCAGCAGCCAAGGGACAGGGGACTCTGGAAACACCATATATTTT

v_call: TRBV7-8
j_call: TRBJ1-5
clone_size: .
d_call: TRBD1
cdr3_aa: CASSQNRGSNQPQHF
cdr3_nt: TGTGCCAGCAGCCAGAACAGGGGAAGCAATCAGCCCCAGCATTTT

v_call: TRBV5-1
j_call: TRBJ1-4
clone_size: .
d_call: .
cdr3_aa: CASSLAPGKLFF
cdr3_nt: TGCGCCAGCAGCTTGGCCCCCGGAAAACTGTTTTTT

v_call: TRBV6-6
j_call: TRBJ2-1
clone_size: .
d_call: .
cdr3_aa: CASRDRGGPQREQFF
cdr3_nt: TGTGCCAGCAGGGATAGGGGGGGGCCTCAACGGGAGCAGTTCTTC

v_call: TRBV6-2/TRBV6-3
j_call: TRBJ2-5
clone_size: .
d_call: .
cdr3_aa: CASSPRDWGIQETQYF
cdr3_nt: TGTGCCAGCAGCCCTCGGGACTGGGGAATCCAAGAGACCCAGTACTTC

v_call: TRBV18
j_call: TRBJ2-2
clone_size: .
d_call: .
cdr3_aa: CASSQGTGELFF
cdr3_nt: TGTGCCAGCTCTCAGGGTACCGGGGAGCTGTTTTTT

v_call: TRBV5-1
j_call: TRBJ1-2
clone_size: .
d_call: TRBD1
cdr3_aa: CASSSRDRNLNYGYTF
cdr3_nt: TGCGCCAGCAGCTCCCGGGACAGAAATCTTAACTATGGCTACACCTTC

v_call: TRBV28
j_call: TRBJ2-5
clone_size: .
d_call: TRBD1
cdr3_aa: CASSVLLGTAKETQYF
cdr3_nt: TGTGCCAGCAGTGTCCTATTGGGGACAGCTAAAGAGACCCAGTACTTC

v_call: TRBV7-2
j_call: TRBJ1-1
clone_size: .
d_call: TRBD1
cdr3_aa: CASSLAVQGAVEAFF
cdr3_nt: TGTGCCAGCAGCTTAGCTGTCCAGGGGGCCGTTGAAGCTTTCTTT

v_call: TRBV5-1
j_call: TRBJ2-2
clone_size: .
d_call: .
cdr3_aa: CASSFGGGPGELFF
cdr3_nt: TGCGCCAGCAGCTTTGGGGGCGGTCCCGGGGAGCTGTTTTTT

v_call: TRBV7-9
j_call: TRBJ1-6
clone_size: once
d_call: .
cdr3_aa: CASSLDSTNSPLHF
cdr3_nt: TGTGCCAGCAGCTTAGACAGCACCAATTCACCCCTCCACTTT

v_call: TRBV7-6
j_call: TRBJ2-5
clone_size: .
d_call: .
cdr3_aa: CASSLRGGGETQYF
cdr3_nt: TGTGCCAGCAGCTTGAGGGGGGGAGGGGAGACCCAGTACTTC

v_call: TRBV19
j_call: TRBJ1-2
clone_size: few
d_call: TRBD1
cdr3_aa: CASSTSTGGYGYTF
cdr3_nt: TGTGCCAGTAGTACCTCGACAGGGGGCTATGGCTACACCTTC

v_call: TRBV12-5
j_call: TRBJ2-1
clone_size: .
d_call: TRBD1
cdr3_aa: CASGLTGSEQFF
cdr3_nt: TGTGCTAGTGGCCTGACAGGGAGTGAGCAGTTCTTC

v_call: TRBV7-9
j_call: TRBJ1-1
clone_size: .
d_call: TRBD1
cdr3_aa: CASSFRTGDEAFF
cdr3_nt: TGTGCCAGCAGCTTCAGGACAGGGGATGAAGCTTTCTTT

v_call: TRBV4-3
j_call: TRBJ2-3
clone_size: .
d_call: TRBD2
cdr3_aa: CASSLLAGGTDTQYF
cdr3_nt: TGCGCCAGCAGCCTACTAGCGGGGGGCACAGATACGCAGTATTTT

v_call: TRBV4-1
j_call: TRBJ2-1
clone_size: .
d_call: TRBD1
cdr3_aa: CASSQGQGPYNEQFF
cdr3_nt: TGCGCCAGCAGCCAAGGACAGGGTCCCTACAATGAGCAGTTCTTC

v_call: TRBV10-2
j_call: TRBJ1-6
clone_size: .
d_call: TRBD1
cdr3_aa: CASSRDRENSPLHF
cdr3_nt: TGCGCCAGCAGCCGGGACAGGGAAAATTCACCCCTCCACTTT

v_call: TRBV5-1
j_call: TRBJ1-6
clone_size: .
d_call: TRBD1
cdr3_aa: CASSLVGQGNSPLHF
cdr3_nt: TGCGCCAGCAGCTTGGTGGGACAGGGTAATTCACCCCTCCACTTT

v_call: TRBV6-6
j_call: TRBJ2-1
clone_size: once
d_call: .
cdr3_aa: CASSYLLNEQFF
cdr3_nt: TGTGCCAGCAGTTACCTCTTGAATGAGCAGTTCTTC

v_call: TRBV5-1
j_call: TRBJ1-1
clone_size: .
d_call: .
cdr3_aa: CASSPKRQAAQLNTEAFF
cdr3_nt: TGCGCCAGCAGCCCGAAACGACAGGCGGCGCAATTGAACACTGAAGCTTTCTTT

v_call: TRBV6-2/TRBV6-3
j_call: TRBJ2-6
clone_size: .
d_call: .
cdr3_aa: CASSPRGGGGANVLTF
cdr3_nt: TGTGCCAGCAGTCCCCGTGGGGGAGGTGGGGCCAACGTCCTGACTTTC

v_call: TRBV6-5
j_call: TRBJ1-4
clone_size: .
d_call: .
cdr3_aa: CASSASGTTNEKLFF
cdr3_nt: TGTGCCAGCAGCGCCTCCGGGACAACTAATGAAAAACTGTTTTTT

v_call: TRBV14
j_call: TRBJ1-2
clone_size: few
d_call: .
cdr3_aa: CASSQDRSTGYGYTF
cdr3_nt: TGTGCCAGCAGCCAAGATCGGAGTACAGGGTATGGCTACACCTTC

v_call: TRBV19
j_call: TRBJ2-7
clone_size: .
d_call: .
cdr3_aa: CASSMGASSIREQYF
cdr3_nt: TGTGCCAGTAGTATGGGGGCTAGCTCCATACGAGAGCAGTACTTC

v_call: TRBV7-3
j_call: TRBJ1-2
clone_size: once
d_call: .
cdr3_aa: CASSRDTNYGYTF
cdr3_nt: TGTGCCAGCAGCCGGGACACGAACTATGGCTACACCTTC

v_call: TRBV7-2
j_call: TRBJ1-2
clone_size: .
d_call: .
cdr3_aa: CASSPRPVEFYGYTF
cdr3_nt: TGTGCCAGCAGCCCCCGCCCGGTAGAGTTCTATGGCTACACCTTC